This TCR beta chain was documented in a study of blood T cell repertoires in COVID-19. Study-level background: The samples span acute and convalescent COVID-19 from the United States, Italy and Spain. Sources were T cells, B-cell-depleted T cells, or PBMCs; the material itself was cDNA or gDNA.

Original handling: Amplification with reference gene primers provided the estimates of nucleated cell counts. Assay: immunoSEQ multiplex PCR; the TCRdb copy retains only in-frame clones and omits some. The DNA was the basis for D and trimming; V, J and clone size are from that table. The sample yields 90,000 to 130,000 clones, around 68% seen once. The CDR3 has 15 amino acids. Germline CDR1 KGHSH, CDR2 LQKENI. V lost 0 bases and J 4 bases, leaving 12 bases between the germline ends. This chain joins TRBV18 and TRBJ1-2; D not certain. The TCR was taken from a woman aged 55 to 70 with acute or convalescent COVID-19. The sequenced sample was peripheral blood. CDR3 residues: CASSPPAAVIYGYTF. In nucleotides, the CDR3 is TGTGCCAGCTCACCACCAGCGGCGGTAATCTATGGCTACACCTTC.